A selection of T cell receptor beta chains follows, all from one sample in a study of blood T cell dynamics during melanoma immunotherapy. Sequenced by immunoSEQ multiplex PCR; TCRdb stores in-frame clones only, minus some. Counted here are over 8,000 clones, 65% to 90% occurring once; the ten biggest clones make up about 10%. This material consisted of blood, taken from a patient treated with checkpoint blockade. Source of these receptors: a human donor with melanoma. Each CDR3 is given with its conserved first and last residue. The D gene is left open where the match is weak. Rows give clone size only sometimes, using once, few, many, or a class for an expanded clone.

V	D	size	J	DNA	CDR3
TRBV29-1	-	-	TRBJ2-7	TGCAGCGTTGAAGAGTACTACGAGCAGTACTTC	CSVEEYYEQYF
TRBV18	TRBD1	-	TRBJ1-1	TGTGCCAGCTCAAGACAGGGGCTGAACACTGAAGCTTTCTTT	CASSRQGLNTEAFF
TRBV2	-	-	TRBJ2-2	TGTGCCAGCAGTGAAGCGCTTCTTTCCGGGGAGCTGTTTTTT	CASSEALLSGELFF
TRBV19	-	-	TRBJ2-3	TGTGCCACTACGGACGGGGCGGCAGATACGCAGTATTTT	CATTDGAADTQYF
TRBV25-1	-	-	TRBJ1-4	TGTGCCAGCAGTGTGGGATCACTTGGGGAAAAACTGTTTTTT	CASSVGSLGEKLFF
TRBV6-6	-	-	TRBJ1-1	TGTGCCAGCAGTTACGGGCAGGCGAACACTGAAGCTTTCTTT	CASSYGQANTEAFF
TRBV5-1	-	-	TRBJ2-3	TGCGCCAGCAGTAGGGGGGCCTTCCCAGATACGCAGTATTTT	CASSRGAFPDTQYF
TRBV5-1	TRBD2	once	TRBJ2-7	TGCGCCAGCAGCTTGGACGGGGGGAAATCCTACGAGCAGTACTTC	CASSLDGGKSYEQYF
TRBV9	-	-	TRBJ1-2	TGTGCCAGCAGCGTTTCCCACGGACAAGACTATGGCTACACCTTC	CASSVSHGQDYGYTF
TRBV9	-	-	TRBJ1-3	TGTGCCAGCAGCTCACAGGTTACCGGAAACACCATATATTTT	CASSSQVTGNTIYF
TRBV6-6	TRBD1	-	TRBJ2-7	TGTGCCAGCAGTGCCAGGGGGCTCGAGCAGTACTTC	CASSARGLEQYF
TRBV18	-	once	TRBJ1-2	TGTGCCAGCTCACCTGGACAGTCCTATGGCTACACCTTC	CASSPGQSYGYTF
TRBV5-1	TRBD2	once	TRBJ2-7	TGCGCCAGCAGCGCTACTAGCGGGGTCTACGAGCAGTACTTC	CASSATSGVYEQYF
TRBV18	-	-	TRBJ1-1	TGTGCCAGCTCACCACCTGGCGGCACTGAAGCTTTCTTT	CASSPPGGTEAFF
TRBV9	-	-	TRBJ2-2	TGTGCCAGCAGCCTTGGATGGGGGGGCCCCGGGGAGCTGTTTTTT	CASSLGWGGPGELFF
TRBV4-1	TRBD1	-	TRBJ1-2	TGCGCCAGCAGCTTCCGGGACAGGGATATTTTTTTGGATGGCTACACCTTC	CASSFRDRDIFLDGYTF